This T cell receptor beta chain was sequenced during a study of sequential checkpoint blockade in melanoma. Across the whole study: Randomization was 1:1 between first-line nivolumab→ipilimumab and ipilimumab→nivolumab. Both treatment sequences were followed by maintenance nivolumab.

The assay was immunoSEQ multiplex PCR, and TCRdb's table has in-frame clones only and misses some. Here the sample spans fewer than 15,000 clones, just over 60% being singletons. The treatment is: randomized to nivolumab then ipilimumab (arm A) or the reverse (arm B). No patient had prior DNA-damaging chemotherapy. Live CD3+CD8+ CD19− CD56− cells were sorted from PBMCs. The CDR3 has 16 residues. Germline V CDR1 and CDR2: GTSNPN, SVGIG (reference sequence). Trimming at V came to 0 bases and at J to 1 base, leaving 1 base not matched to a gene. The receptor was derived from a human donor with melanoma. Material: CD8+ T cells sorted from blood (inferred from file names), obtained from a patient given nivolumab and ipilimumab in sequence. The V call is TRBV30, the J call TRBJ2-2; 11 nucleotides line up with TRBD1. Here the CDR3 reads CAWSVGTGGNTGELFF. CDR3 sequence (DNA): TGTGCCTGGAGTGTCGGGACAGGGGGGAACACCGGGGAGCTGTTTTTT.